These 23 T cell receptor beta chains were sequenced from one sample in a study of T cells after yellow fever vaccination. TCRdb called the 5' RACE reads again in MiXCR, with one record for every CDR3 protein. The data show about 500,000 distinct CDR3 sequences, with roughly a sixth seen just once and around 15% held by the top ten. Sequences were derived from PBMCs, sampled more than 4 days after the first yellow fever vaccination. The receptors here all came from a man between 18 and 35 years old who received the YFV17D yellow fever vaccine.

In this sample, this clonotype turned up a few times. The chain employs TRBV5-1 and TRBJ1-2; maybe TRBD1 (6 bases). V lost 4 bases and J lost 8, with 15 bases in between. The CDR3 spans 13 residues. Germline V gene lookup returns CDR1 SGHRS and CDR2 YFSETQ. CDR3 sequence (DNA): TGCGCCAGCAGCCCCGAGGGGGGCTCGGGCTACACCTTC. Its translation: CASSPEGGSGYTF.

This clonotype appeared many times. The chain combines TRBV10-3 with TRBJ1-1; D is perhaps TRBD1 (6 bases). The V and J ends lost 6 bases and 4 bases respectively, with 12 bases between them. The CDR3 extends over 13 amino acids. Per the germline V gene, CDR1 is ENHRY and CDR2 is SYGVKD. The CDR3 DNA follows: TGTGCCATCAGGTGGGACATGTCCACTGAAGCTTTCTTT. Encoded protein: CAIRWDMSTEAFF.

This clonotype was counted a few times. The chain joins TRBV12-3 or TRBV12-4 to TRBJ1-5, with no clear D. CDR3 length equals 12 residues. The V gene lost 3 bases and the J gene lost 10 bases, with 10 bases spanning the gap. This CDR3 reads CASSFGVGPQHF. CDR3 DNA: TGTGCCAGCAGTTTCGGGGTAGGTCCCCAGCATTTT.

In its sample, this clonotype was seen a few times. The chain has TRBV5-1 and TRBJ2-5; D ambiguous. Germline CDR1 is SGHRS and CDR2 is YFSETQ. Trimming removed 0 bases at V and 1 base at J, with 19 bases between. CDR3 length equals 18 residues. CDR3 DNA: TGCGCCAGCAGCTTGGATGGCAGGCCCCGGACCGGCCAAGAGACCCAGTACTTC. It specifies CASSLDGRPRTGQETQYF. The entire variable domain, with the rest obtained from reference TRBV5-1 and TRBJ2-5, is as follows: KAGVTQTPRYLIKTRGQQVTLSCSPISGHRSVSWYQQTPGQGLQFLFEYFSETQRNKGNFPGRFSGRQFSNSRSEMNVSTLELGDSALYLCASSLDGRPRTGQETQYFGPGTRLLVL.

This clonotype was seen only a few times. This chain links TRBV28 with TRBJ2-5; D is undetermined. CDR1 MDHEN and CDR2 SYDVKM come from the germline V gene. The CDR3 consists of 14 residues. Trimming took off 3 bases at V and 0 bases at J, with 8 bases between the two ends. The CDR3 coding sequence is TGTGCCAGCAGTTTTCTCGACAACCAAGAGACCCAGTACTTC. Protein: CASSFLDNQETQYF.

The genes are TRBV20-1 and TRBJ2-5; 8 positions match TRBD1. Trimming at V came to 6 bases and at J to 5 bases, leaving 11 bases not matched to a gene. Germline loops: CDR1 DFQATT, CDR2 SNEGSKA (reference sequence). The CDR3 loop spans 14 amino acids. This CDR3 reads CSAADRVVGETQYF. CDR3 DNA sequence: TGCAGTGCCGCGGACAGGGTAGTAGGGGAGACCCAGTACTTC.

The chain carries TRBV28 and TRBJ1-2; 8 bases are shared with TRBD1. Germline values: CDR1 MDHEN, CDR2 SYDVKM. This CDR3 has 14 residues. The V segment lost 5 bases and the J segment 0 bases; nucleotides outside the gene matches: 2. The CDR3 is CASSPDRANYGYTF. The CDR3 DNA sequence: TGTGCCAGCAGTCCGGACAGGGCTAACTATGGCTACACCTTC.

The CDR3 DNA follows: TGTGCTAGTGCCATTGACTTCCGAATCTACGAGCAGTACTTC. Translating it yields CASAIDFRIYEQYF. The gene calls are TRBV12-5 and TRBJ2-7; D gene unclear. CDR1 and CDR2 (germline): LGHNT, FRNRAP. CDR3 length: 14 residues. With 7 bases removed from V and 3 bases from J, the gap between germline ends came to 16 bases.

This clonotype was counted at least ten times. The gene calls are TRBV12-3 or TRBV12-4 and TRBJ1-5; D gene ambiguous. The CDR3 runs 14 residues. The V end lost 2 bases, the J end lost 3 bases, and 8 bases lay between the germline ends. The CDR3 is CASSLSQNNQPQHF. In DNA form, the CDR3 reads TGTGCCAGCAGTTTATCCCAGAACAATCAGCCCCAGCATTTT.

This clonotype appeared a few times. V gene TRBV7-9 combines with J gene TRBJ1-5; tentative D call: TRBD1 (5 bases). Germline values: CDR1 SEHNR, CDR2 FQNEAQ (reference sequence). The V end lost 4 bases, the J end lost 0 bases, and 10 bases lay between the germline ends. This CDR3 spans 15 amino acids. The chain's CDR3 is CASSSTEYSNQPQHF. For the CDR3, the DNA is TGTGCCAGCAGCTCGACAGAATATAGCAATCAGCCCCAGCATTTT.

This clonotype was detected ten times or more. V gene TRBV29-1 combines with J gene TRBJ2-1; D unclear. V was trimmed by 6 bases and J by 0 bases, leaving 9 bases between them. The CDR3 consists of 13 residues. From germline, CDR1 is SQVTM and CDR2 ANQGSEA. Here the CDR3 DNA reads TGCAGCGTGTGGGCCGGCTCCTACAATGAGCAGTTCTTC. As protein: CSVWAGSYNEQFF.

The sample holds a few counts of this clonotype. The chain links TRBV20-1 to TRBJ2-3, with 11 bases lining up with TRBD2. Germline CDR1 reads DFQATT; CDR2 reads SNEGSKA (reference sequence). The CDR3 is 17 residues long. Trimming removed 3 bases from V and 0 bases from J; junction bases left unmatched: 8. The CDR3 loop is CSASKGLADFSTDTQYF. The CDR3, as DNA: TGCAGTGCTAGTAAGGGACTAGCGGACTTTAGCACAGATACGCAGTATTTT.

The chain uses TRBV7-2 and TRBJ2-3; 10 positions match TRBD2. The CDR3 covers 17 residues. V lost 4 bases, J lost 5 bases, and 12 bases stayed unmatched. CDR1 and CDR2 from the germline V gene are SGHTA and FQGNSA. The CDR3 reads CASSSYFKTSGLDTQYF. The DNA of the CDR3 is TGTGCCAGCAGCTCCTATTTCAAGACTAGCGGGTTAGATACGCAGTATTTT.

This clonotype has a handful of counts. The chain uses TRBV25-1 and TRBJ1-1; TRBD1 is a possible D gene (6 bases). Germline CDR1 MGHDK, CDR2 SYGVNS. CDR3 length: 13 amino acids. V lost 8 bases, J lost 3 bases, and 13 bases lay in between. The CDR3 coding sequence is TGTGCCAGCGAAGCAGGGGTTTACACTGAAGCTTTCTTT. This gives the protein CASEAGVYTEAFF.

Only a few counts were recorded for this clonotype. This sequence joins TRBV6-2 or TRBV6-3 and TRBJ2-5; tentatively, D is TRBD2 (6 bases). Germline CDR1 MNHEY, CDR2 SVGEGT. The CDR3 extends over 14 amino acids. Trimming removed 4 bases from V and 5 bases from J, with 14 bases in between. This CDR3 reads CASSSGTVRETQYF. The CDR3 DNA follows: TGTGCCAGCAGTTCTGGGACTGTTCGGGAGACCCAGTACTTC.

V gene TRBV20-1 combines with J gene TRBJ2-3, with TRBD2 as a possible D gene (7 bases). CDR1 is DFQATT and CDR2 is SNEGSKA in the germline V gene (reference sequence). The CDR3 consists of 13 residues. The V end lost 3 bases, the J end lost 8 bases, and 15 bases lay between the germline ends. Here the CDR3 DNA reads TGCAGTGCTAGGGCGGGGGCGCTTGCTACGCAGTATTTT. As protein: CSARAGALATQYF.

This clonotype was observed a few times. The chain employs TRBV2 and TRBJ1-5, with D uncertain. The CDR3 totals 13 residues. V gave up 6 bases and J gave up 2 bases, with 8 bases separating them. CDR1 SNHLY and CDR2 FYNNEI come from the germline V gene. CDR3 DNA: TGTGCCAGCAGAACTTCCGGCAATCAGCCCCAGCATTTT. This codes for CASRTSGNQPQHF.

The chain has TRBV13 and TRBJ2-5, with D maybe TRBD1 (7 bases). This CDR3 has 14 residues. Trimming cost V 5 bases and J 2 bases, with 12 bases left between them. Germline V gene sequence: CDR1 PRHDT, CDR2 FYEKMQ (reference sequence). The CDR3 nucleotides are TGTGCCAGCAGCCGCGGGACAGAGCAAGAGACCCAGTACTTC. It specifies CASSRGTEQETQYF.

Only a few counts were recorded for this clonotype. The chain carries TRBV5-5 and TRBJ2-7; 8 nucleotides agree with TRBD1. CDR3 size: 15 residues. V was pared by 4 bases and J by 6 bases, with 12 bases of the junction left unmatched. Germline values: CDR1 SGHKS, CDR2 YYEKEE (reference sequence). The DNA of the CDR3 is TGTGCCAGCAGCCCGCAGGGGGCGCAGGGGGGCGAGCAGTACGTC. The encoded protein is CASSPQGAQGGEQYV.

This clonotype was seen more than once but under ten times. The chain employs TRBV3-1 and TRBJ2-7; D remains unclear. The CDR3 is made up of 13 amino acids. CDR1 is LGHDT, CDR2 YNNKEL, per germline (reference sequence). V lost 0 bases and J 9 bases, leaving 12 bases between the germline ends. The CDR3 reads CASSQDDGLVQYF. The DNA for the CDR3 is TGTGCCAGCAGCCAAGACGATGGCTTAGTGCAGTACTTC.

This clonotype was counted only a few times. The chain carries TRBV7-2 and TRBJ2-7, with D tentatively TRBD1 or TRBD2 (5 bases each). The CDR3 length is 14 residues. V was trimmed by 2 bases and J by 6 bases, leaving 14 bases between them. CDR1 SGHTA and CDR2 FQGNSA come from the germline V gene. DNA of the CDR3: TGTGCCAGCAGCTTATCCTGGGACGGTCTCGAGCAGTACTTC. Translation: CASSLSWDGLEQYF.

V gene TRBV7-8 combines with J gene TRBJ2-7; 8 bases align to TRBD1. J was trimmed by 1 base and V by 5 bases; bases with no gene match: 7. The CDR3 loop spans 15 amino acids. The germline gives CDR1 SGHVS, CDR2 FQNEAQ. The CDR3, as DNA: TGTGCCAGCAGCAAGGACAGGGTATCTTCCTACGAGCAGTACGTC. Protein: CASSKDRVSSYEQYV.

The chain carries TRBV4-3 and TRBJ1-6; D remains ambiguous. This CDR3 is 14 amino acids long. V shed 4 bases and J shed 7 bases, with 11 bases lying between them. From germline, CDR1 is LGHNA and CDR2 YSLEER. The CDR3 here is CASSPYVGNSPLHF. In nucleotides, the CDR3 is TGCGCCAGCAGCCCCTATGTTGGGAATTCACCCCTCCACTTT.